This is a list of T cell receptor beta chains from one sample in a study of T cell responses to AZD1222 COVID-19 vaccine. Sequencing used immunoSEQ multiplex PCR; TCRdb keeps in-frame clones, though not all of them. The table has about 130,000 clones, 75% to 90% seen once. The sample was peripheral blood, taken on day 0 of AZD1222 vaccination. These receptors were taken from an adult in good health. Each CDR3 is given without its conserved first and last residue. A D gene is named only where the DNA matches it firmly. Clone size is shown for a subset of rows, as once, few, many or a class of expanded clone.

J,size,V,D,CDR3
TRBJ1-2,.,TRBV15,.,ATSRRLNEYGYT
TRBJ2-7,.,TRBV10-3,.,AISDLYEQY
TRBJ2-7,.,TRBV3-1/TRBV3-2,TRBD1,ASTPQGVTSEQY
TRBJ2-5,.,TRBV11-2,.,ASSPPAETQY
TRBJ2-2,few,TRBV24-1,TRBD1,ATSELGQPGELF
TRBJ1-1,.,TRBV3-1/TRBV3-2,.,ASSQGQKNTEAF
TRBJ2-5,.,TRBV7-8,.,ASAKTRRLQETQY
TRBJ2-3,.,TRBV18,.,ASSPTDTQY
TRBJ1-1,.,TRBV27,.,ASSRGGSTEAF
TRBJ2-3,.,TRBV13,.,ASSPWTRNGDTQY
TRBJ1-1,once,TRBV29-1,.,SAHGGAATEAF
TRBJ1-1,.,TRBV3-1/TRBV3-2,.,ASSYRNTEAF
TRBJ1-2,.,TRBV10-3,TRBD1,AISESDRVLGYT
TRBJ1-6,.,TRBV5-6,TRBD1,ASSSSPGQLNSPLH
TRBJ1-1,.,TRBV29-1,.,SVRGVWSEAF
TRBJ2-2,.,TRBV6-2/TRBV6-3,.,ASSPYGRVGELF
TRBJ1-1,.,TRBV7-9,.,ASSSEGTF
TRBJ2-1,.,TRBV7-8,TRBD2,ASSFSGGAADEQF
TRBJ1-2,.,TRBV7-9,TRBD1,ASSLDRGFGDYT
TRBJ2-7,.,TRBV5-1,.,ASSLDGAEGSYEQY
TRBJ1-6,.,TRBV7-9,.,ASSLENSPLH
TRBJ1-1,.,TRBV30,.,AWSGAGLEAF
TRBJ1-2,.,TRBV27,.,ASSLGIRSRYGYT
TRBJ1-2,.,TRBV7-8,.,ASSQGLYGYT
TRBJ1-5,.,TRBV2,TRBD1,ASRGQGRFQPQH
TRBJ2-3,.,TRBV2,.,ASSVERRGTQY
TRBJ1-2,.,TRBV6-5,.,ASRSGGRSYT
TRBJ1-1,.,TRBV6-5,.,ATYPTAPMNTEAF
TRBJ2-1,.,TRBV18,.,ASSGVHNEQF
TRBJ1-6,.,TRBV10-3,TRBD1,AARTGLNSPLH
TRBJ1-1,.,TRBV5-8,TRBD1,ASSRDRGDTEAF
TRBJ1-6,.,TRBV19,TRBD1,ASSIFQTGGTGPPLH
TRBJ2-7,once,TRBV7-2,.,ASSLGNRPYEQY
TRBJ2-1,.,TRBV11-2,.,ASSSDLDDEQF
TRBJ1-2,.,TRBV5-1,.,ASRTYPQNYGYT